This TCR beta chain appears in the sequencing data of a study of cytomegalovirus exposure and HLA in healthy donors. The study's findings and limits: Using the classifier, cytomegalovirus status was reportedly diagnosed with high specificity and sensitivity.

PCR employed 60 Vbeta and 13 Jbeta primers. This table comes from immunoSEQ multiplex PCR, and its TCRdb copy is limited to in-frame clones, with some not included. The sample has about 140,000 clones, 78% seen once. Note on this clone: Its matching antigen is unknown.

The CDR3 sequence is 13 residues long. The V segment lost 8 bases and the J segment 9 bases; nucleotides outside the gene matches: 10. This TCR was sampled from a male donor in good health and CMV-seronegative. Sequencing was performed on PBMCs. The rearrangement links TRBV5-3 to TRBJ1-4; 7 bases map to TRBD1. TRBV5-3 is sorted into the ORF group, with uncertain function. Here the CDR3 DNA reads TGTGCCAGCGTGGTTGCAGGGGGGAAAAAACTGTTTTTT. Its protein product is CASVVAGGKKLFF.